This record looks at one TCR beta chain sequence and its context. Clones were read by immunoSEQ multiplex PCR, and TCRdb kept only the in-frame ones, dropping some. The table includes 320,000 or so clones, roughly 85% detected once. This sample is part of a study of blood T cell repertoires in COVID-19. V lost 1 base and J lost 4, with 8 bases in between. The CDR3 sequence is 14 residues long. From germline, CDR1 is LGHDT and CDR2 YNNKEL (reference sequence). The participants were between roughly 18 and 100 years old and came from about two dozen US areas. The sample taken for sequencing was PBMCs or T cells enriched from blood (not recorded which). The V gene is TRBV3-1 (or the pseudogene TRBV3-2), the J gene TRBJ1-5; D is uncertain. The clonotype was recovered from a woman in her 30s who had been exposed to COVID-19. The CDR3 nucleotides are TGTGCCAGCAGCCAAGGGCCGGGAAATCAGCCCCAGCATTTT. It specifies CASSQGPGNQPQHF.